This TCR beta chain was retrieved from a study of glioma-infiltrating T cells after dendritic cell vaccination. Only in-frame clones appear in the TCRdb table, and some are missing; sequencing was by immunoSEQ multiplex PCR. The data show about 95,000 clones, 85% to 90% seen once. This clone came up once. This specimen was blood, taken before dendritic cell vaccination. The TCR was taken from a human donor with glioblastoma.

Here the CDR3 reads CASTGSGQPQHF. In DNA form, the CDR3 reads TGTGCCAGTACAGGGTCCGGTCAGCCCCAGCATTTT. The J gene is TRBJ1-5, the V gene TRBV19; a possible D gene is TRBD1 (5 bases). The CDR3 covers 12 residues. Between the trimmed V and J ends, which lost 7 bases and 6 bases, there was a span of 10 bases. Looked up from germline, CDR1 is LNHDA and CDR2 is SQIVND (reference sequence). Complete variable domain (other parts from reference TRBV19 and TRBJ1-5): DGGITQSPKYLFRKEGQNVTLSCEQNLNHDAMYWYRQDPGQGLRLIYYSQIVNDFQKGDIAEGYSVSREKKESFPLTVTSAQKNPTAFYLCASTGSGQPQHFGDGTRLSIL.